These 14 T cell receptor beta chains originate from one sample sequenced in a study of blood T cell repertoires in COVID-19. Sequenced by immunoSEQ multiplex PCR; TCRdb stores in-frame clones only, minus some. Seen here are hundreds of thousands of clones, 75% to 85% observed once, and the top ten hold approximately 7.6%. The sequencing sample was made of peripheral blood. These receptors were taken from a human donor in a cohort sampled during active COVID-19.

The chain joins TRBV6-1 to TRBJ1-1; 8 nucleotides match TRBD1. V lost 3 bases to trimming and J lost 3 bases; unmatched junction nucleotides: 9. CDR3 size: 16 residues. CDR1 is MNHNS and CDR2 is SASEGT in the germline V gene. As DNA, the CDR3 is TGTGCCAGCAGTGATGAATCCCTGACAGGGGACACTGAAGCTTTCTTT. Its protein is CASSDESLTGDTEAFF.

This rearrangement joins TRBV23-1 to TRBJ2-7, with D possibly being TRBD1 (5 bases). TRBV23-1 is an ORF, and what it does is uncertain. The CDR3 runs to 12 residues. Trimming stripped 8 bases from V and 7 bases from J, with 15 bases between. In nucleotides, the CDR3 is TGCGCCAGCCTGACAGCTCGTCTGGAGCAGTACTTC. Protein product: CASLTARLEQYF.

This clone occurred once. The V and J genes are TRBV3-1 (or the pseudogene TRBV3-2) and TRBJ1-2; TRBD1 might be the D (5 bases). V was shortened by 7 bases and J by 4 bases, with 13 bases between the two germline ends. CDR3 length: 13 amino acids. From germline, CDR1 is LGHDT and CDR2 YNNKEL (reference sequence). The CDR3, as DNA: TGTGCCAGCACCCCGGGGGGGTCCTATGGCTACACCTTC. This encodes CASTPGGSYGYTF.

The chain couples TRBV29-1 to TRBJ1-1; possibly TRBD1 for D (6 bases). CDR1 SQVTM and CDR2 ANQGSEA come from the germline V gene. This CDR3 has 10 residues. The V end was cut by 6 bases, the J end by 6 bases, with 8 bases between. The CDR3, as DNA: TGCAGCGTGGCAGGGGCTGAAGCTTTCTTT. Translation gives CSVAGAEAFF.

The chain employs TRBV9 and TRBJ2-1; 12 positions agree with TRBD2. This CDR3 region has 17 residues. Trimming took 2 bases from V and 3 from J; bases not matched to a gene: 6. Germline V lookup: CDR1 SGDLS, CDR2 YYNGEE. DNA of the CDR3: TGTGCCAGCAGCGTCGGACCGGGACTAGCGGGCTACAATGAGCAGTTCTTC. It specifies CASSVGPGLAGYNEQFF. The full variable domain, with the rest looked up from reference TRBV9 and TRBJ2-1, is DSGVTQTPKHLITATGQRVTLRCSPRSGDLSVYWYQQSLDQGLQFLIQYYNGEERAKGNILERFSAQQFPDLHSELNLSSLELGDSALYFCASSVGPGLAGYNEQFFGPGTRLTVL.

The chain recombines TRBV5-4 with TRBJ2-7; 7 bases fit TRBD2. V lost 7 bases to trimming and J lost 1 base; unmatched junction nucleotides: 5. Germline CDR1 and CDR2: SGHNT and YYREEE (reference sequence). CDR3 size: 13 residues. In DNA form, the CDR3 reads TGTGCCAGCGGGAGGGTGGGATCCTACGAGCAGTACTTC. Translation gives CASGRVGSYEQYF.

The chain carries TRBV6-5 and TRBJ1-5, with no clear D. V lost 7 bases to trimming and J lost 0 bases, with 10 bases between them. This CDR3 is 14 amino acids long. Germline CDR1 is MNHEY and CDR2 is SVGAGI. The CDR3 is CASIGGYSNQPQHF. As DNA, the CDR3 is TGTGCCAGCATCGGAGGTTATAGCAATCAGCCCCAGCATTTT.

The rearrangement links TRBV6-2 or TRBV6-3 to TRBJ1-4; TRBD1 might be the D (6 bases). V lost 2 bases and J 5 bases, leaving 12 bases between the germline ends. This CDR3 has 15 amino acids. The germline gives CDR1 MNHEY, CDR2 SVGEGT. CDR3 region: CASSYLGQKNEKLFF. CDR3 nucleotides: TGTGCCAGCAGTTACCTAGGACAGAAGAATGAAAAACTGTTTTTT.

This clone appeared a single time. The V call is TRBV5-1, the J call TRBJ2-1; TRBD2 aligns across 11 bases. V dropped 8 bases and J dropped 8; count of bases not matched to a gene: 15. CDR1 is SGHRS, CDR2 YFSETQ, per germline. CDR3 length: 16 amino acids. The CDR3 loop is CASTQHSGGGRYEQFF. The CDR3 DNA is TGCGCCAGTACCCAACATAGCGGGGGGGGACGGTATGAGCAGTTCTTC. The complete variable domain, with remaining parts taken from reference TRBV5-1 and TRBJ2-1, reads KAGVTQTPRYLIKTRGQQVTLSCSPISGHRSVSWYQQTPGQGLQFLFEYFSETQRNKGNFPGRFSGRQFSNSRSEMNVSTLELGDSALYLCASTQHSGGGRYEQFFGPGTRLTVL.

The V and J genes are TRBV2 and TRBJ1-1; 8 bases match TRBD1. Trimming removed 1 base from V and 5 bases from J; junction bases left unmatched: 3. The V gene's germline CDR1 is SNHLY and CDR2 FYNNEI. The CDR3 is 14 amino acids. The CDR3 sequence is CASSEEDRVTEAFF. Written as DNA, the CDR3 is TGTGCCAGCAGTGAAGAGGACAGGGTAACTGAAGCTTTCTTT.

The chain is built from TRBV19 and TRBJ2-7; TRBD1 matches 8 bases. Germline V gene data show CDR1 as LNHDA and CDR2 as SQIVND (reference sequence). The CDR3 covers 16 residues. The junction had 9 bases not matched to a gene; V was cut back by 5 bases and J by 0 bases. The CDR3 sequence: CASSDGQGDSSYEQYF. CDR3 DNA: TGTGCCAGTAGTGATGGACAGGGAGATAGCTCCTACGAGCAGTACTTC.

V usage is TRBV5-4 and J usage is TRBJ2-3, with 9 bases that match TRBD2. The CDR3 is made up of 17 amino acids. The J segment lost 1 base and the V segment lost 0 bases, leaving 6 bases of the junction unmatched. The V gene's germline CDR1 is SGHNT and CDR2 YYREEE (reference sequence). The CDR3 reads CASSLEVGGGGTDTQYF. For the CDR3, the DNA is TGTGCCAGCAGCTTGGAAGTTGGCGGGGGGGGCACAGATACGCAGTATTTT.

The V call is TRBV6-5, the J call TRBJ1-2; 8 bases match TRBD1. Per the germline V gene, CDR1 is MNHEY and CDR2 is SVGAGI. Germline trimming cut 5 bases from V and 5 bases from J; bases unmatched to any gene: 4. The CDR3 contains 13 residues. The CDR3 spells CASSRDRPYGYTF. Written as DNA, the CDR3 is TGTGCCAGCAGTAGGGACAGGCCTTATGGCTACACCTTC.

CDR3 loop: CASSLQATQYF. Written as DNA, the CDR3 is TGTGCCAGCAGCTTGCAGGCCACGCAGTATTTT. The gene calls are TRBV5-6 and TRBJ2-3; no clear D. V lost 1 base and J lost 9, with 6 bases in between. The germline V gene has CDR1 SGHDT and CDR2 YYEEEE. The CDR3 length is 11 residues.